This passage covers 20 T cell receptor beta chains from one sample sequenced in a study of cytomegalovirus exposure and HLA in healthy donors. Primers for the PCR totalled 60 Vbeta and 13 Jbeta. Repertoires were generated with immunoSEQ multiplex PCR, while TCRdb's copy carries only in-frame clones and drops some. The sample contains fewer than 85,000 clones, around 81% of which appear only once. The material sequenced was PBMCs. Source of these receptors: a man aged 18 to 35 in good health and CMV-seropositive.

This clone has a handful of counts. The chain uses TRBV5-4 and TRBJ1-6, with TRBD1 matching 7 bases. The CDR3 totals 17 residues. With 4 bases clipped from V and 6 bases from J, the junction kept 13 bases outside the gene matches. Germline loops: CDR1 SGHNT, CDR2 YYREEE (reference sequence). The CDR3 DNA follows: TGTGCCAGCAGCAAACCGGGGACAGCTTCTCGTAATTCACCCCTCCACTTT. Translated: CASSKPGTASRNSPLHF.

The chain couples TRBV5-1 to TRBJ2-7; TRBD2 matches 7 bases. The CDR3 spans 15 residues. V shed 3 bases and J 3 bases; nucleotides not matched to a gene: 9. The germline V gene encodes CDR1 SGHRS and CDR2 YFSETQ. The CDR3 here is CASSSGEGTVYEQYF. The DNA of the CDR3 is TGCGCCAGCAGCTCGGGGGAGGGGACTGTCTACGAGCAGTACTTC.

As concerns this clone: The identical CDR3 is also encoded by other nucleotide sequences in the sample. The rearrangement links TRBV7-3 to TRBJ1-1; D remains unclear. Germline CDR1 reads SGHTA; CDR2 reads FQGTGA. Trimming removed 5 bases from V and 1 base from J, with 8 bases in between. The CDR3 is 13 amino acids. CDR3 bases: TGTGCCAGCAGCCTAGAGAGGAACACTGAAGCTTTCTTT. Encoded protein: CASSLERNTEAFF.

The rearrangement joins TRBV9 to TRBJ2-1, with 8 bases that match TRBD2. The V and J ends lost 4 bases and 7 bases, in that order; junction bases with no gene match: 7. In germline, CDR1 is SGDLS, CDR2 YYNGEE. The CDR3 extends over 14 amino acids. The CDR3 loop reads CASSPSSGGNEQFF. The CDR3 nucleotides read TGTGCCAGCAGCCCATCCTCGGGGGGGAATGAGCAGTTCTTC.

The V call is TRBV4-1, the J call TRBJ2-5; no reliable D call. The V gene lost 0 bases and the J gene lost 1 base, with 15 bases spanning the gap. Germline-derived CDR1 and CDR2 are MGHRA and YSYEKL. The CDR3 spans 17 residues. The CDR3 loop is CASSQEEGQWAQETQYF. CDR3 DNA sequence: TGCGCCAGCAGCCAAGAAGAAGGTCAGTGGGCCCAAGAGACCCAGTACTTC.

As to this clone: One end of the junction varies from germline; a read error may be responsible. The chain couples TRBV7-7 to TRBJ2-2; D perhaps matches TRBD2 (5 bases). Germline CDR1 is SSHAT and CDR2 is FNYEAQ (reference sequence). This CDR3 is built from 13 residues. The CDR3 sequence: CASSTGYTGELFF. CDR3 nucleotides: TGTGCTAGCAGTACGGGATACACCGGGGAGCTGTTTTTT.

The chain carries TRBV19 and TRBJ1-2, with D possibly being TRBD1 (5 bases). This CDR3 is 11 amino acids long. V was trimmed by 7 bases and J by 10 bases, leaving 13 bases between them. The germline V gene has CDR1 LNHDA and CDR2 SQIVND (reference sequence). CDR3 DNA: TGTGCCAGTAAAGGGGCTTTTGACTACACCTTC. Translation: CASKGAFDYTF.

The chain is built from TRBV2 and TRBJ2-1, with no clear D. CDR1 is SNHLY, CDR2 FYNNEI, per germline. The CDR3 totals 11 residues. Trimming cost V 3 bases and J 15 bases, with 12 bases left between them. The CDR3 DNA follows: TGTGCCAGCAGTGATCGGGTAGAGTGGTTCTTC. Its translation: CASSDRVEWFF.

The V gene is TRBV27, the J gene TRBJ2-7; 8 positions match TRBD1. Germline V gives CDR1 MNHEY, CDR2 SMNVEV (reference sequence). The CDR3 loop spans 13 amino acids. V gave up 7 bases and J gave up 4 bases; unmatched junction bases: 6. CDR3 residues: CASKVQGEYEQYF. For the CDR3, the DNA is TGTGCCAGCAAAGTACAGGGGGAGTACGAGCAGTACTTC.

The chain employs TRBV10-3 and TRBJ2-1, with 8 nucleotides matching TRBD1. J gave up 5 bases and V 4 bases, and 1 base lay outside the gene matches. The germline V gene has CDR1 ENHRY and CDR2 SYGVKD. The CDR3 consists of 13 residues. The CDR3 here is CAISGQGNNEQFF. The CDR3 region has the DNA TGTGCCATCAGTGGACAGGGGAACAATGAGCAGTTCTTC.

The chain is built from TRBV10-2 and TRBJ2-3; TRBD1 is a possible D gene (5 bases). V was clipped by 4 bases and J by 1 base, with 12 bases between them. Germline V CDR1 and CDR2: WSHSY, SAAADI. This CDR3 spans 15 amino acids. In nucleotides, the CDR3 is TGCGCCAGCAGTGTGTTAGGGGCGGGCACAGATACGCAGTATTTT. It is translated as CASSVLGAGTDTQYF.

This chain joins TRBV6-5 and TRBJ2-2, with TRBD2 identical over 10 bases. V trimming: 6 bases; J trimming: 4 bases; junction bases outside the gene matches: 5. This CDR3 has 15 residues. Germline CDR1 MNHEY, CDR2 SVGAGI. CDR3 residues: CASRPAGGFTGELFF. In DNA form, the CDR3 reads TGTGCCAGCAGGCCAGCGGGGGGGTTCACCGGGGAGCTGTTTTTT.

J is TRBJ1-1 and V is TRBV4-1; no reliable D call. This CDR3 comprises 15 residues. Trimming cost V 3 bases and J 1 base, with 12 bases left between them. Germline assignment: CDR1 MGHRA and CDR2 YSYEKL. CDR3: CASSHPVDKNTEAFF. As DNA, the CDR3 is TGCGCCAGCAGCCACCCCGTCGACAAGAACACTGAAGCTTTCTTT.

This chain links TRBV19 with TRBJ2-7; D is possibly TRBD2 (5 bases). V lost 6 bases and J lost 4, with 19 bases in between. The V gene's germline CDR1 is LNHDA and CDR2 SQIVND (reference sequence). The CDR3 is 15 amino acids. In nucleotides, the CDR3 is TGTGCCAGTAGAAAGACATTAGCCGGGGTATACGAGCAGTACTTC. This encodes CASRKTLAGVYEQYF.

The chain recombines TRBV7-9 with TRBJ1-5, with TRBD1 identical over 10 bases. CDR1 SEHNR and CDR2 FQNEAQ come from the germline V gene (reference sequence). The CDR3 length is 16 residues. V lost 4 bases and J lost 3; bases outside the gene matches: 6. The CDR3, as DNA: TGTGCCAGCAGCTCGGGACAGGGGAATATCAATCAGCCCCAGCATTTT. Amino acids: CASSSGQGNINQPQHF. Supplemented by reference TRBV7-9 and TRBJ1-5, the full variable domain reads DTGVSQNPRHKITKRGQNVTFRCDPISEHNRLYWYRQTLGQGPEFLTYFQNEAQLEKSRLLSDRFSAERPKGSFSTLEIQRTEQGDSAMYLCASSSGQGNINQPQHFGDGTRLSIL.

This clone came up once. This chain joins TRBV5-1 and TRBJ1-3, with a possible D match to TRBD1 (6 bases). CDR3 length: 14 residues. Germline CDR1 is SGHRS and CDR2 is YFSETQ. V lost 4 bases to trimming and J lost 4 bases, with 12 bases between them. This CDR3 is CASSQDSPGNTIYF. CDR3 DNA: TGCGCCAGCAGCCAGGACAGCCCGGGAAACACCATATATTTT.

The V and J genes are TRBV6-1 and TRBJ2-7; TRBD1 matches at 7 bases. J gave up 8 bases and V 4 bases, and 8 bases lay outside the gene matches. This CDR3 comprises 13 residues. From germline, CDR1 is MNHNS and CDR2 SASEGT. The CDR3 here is CASSALNRGKQYF. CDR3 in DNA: TGTGCCAGCAGTGCCCTGAACAGGGGAAAGCAGTACTTC.

The CDR3: CASSQVDRVQPQHF. For the CDR3, the DNA is TGTGCCAGCAGCCAGGTCGACAGGGTTCAGCCCCAGCATTTT. The chain is built from TRBV4-2 and TRBJ1-5, with 7 bases aligning to TRBD1. The germline V gene has CDR1 LGHNA and CDR2 YNFKEQ. The CDR3 loop spans 14 amino acids. V was clipped by 3 bases and J by 6 bases; unmatched bases: 5.

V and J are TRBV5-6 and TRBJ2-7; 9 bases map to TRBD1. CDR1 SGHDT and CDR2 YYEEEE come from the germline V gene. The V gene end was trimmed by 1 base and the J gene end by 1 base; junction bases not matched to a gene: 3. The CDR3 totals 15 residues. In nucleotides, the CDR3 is TGTGCCAGCAGCTTGATGGGACAGGGATCCTACGAGCAGTACTTC. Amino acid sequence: CASSLMGQGSYEQYF.

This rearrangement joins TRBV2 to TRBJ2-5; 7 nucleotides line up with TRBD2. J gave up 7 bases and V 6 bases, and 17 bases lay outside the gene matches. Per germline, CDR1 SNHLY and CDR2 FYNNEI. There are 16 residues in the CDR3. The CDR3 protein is CASSPPGGSSLGTQYF. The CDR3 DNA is TGTGCCAGCAGCCCCCCGGGGGGAAGTTCTTTAGGGACCCAGTACTTC.